This record looks at one TCR beta chain sequence and its context. No antigen is known for it. No much larger clonotype is one base removed from it; base qualities were not supplied. These data are taken from a study of radiotherapy plus CTLA-4 blockade in lung cancer (dated by TCRdb to the late 2010s). Background on the whole study: Objective responses were observed in 18% of enrolled patients, and disease control was achieved in roughly 29%. What the research found in general, with its limitations: The strongest predictors of response were reported to be early dynamic shifts in blood T cell clones along with a rise in serum interferon-beta following radiation. After treatment with radiotherapy and ipilimumab, TCR clones that originated in tumors expanded in peripheral blood.

Library creation used the immunoSEQ multiplex PCR assay. Here the immuneACCESS table is served through TCRdb, limited to in-frame sequences with V and J called. Missing clones are a known gap in these copies; in checked studies unresolved V genes cover under half, and the rest lacks a known reason. The table for this sample lists approximately 60,000 clones; 70% to 85% of them were counted only once. The top ten clonotypes cover about 4.4% of the sample. In this study, focal radiation therapy paired with CTLA-4 blockade (ipilimumab) was tested in patients who had chemo-refractory metastatic non-small-cell lung cancer. Specimen: peripheral blood, collected from a patient treated with radiotherapy plus ipilimumab. This clonotype was sampled from a human donor with non-small cell lung cancer who had a complete response to radiotherapy plus ipilimumab.

The CDR3 protein: CASRREKNTGELFF. The nucleotide sequence reads as follows: TGTGCCAGCAGGAGAGAAAAGAACACCGGGGAGCTGTTTTTT. The chain is made from TRBV6-4 and TRBJ2-2, with the identity of the D gene unclear. Spanning cysteine to phenylalanine, the CDR3 consists of 14 amino acids. Only CDR3 DNA is held: 42 bases, read in frame from base 1. The trim is 6 bases for V and 1 base for J, with a gap of 9 bases between the germline ends. Per the germline V gene, MRHNA is the CDR1 and SNTAGT is the CDR2.